This is a list of T cell receptor beta chains from one sample in a study of T-cell memory formation after mild COVID-19. TCRdb re-called the 5' RACE reads through MiXCR, storing one row per CDR3 protein. The sample has tens of thousands of distinct CDR3 sequences, 9% to 15% seen once; the top ten hold 20% to 25%. Specimen: PBMCs or a T cell subset sorted from them (not recorded which). The receptors come from a young man who had mild COVID-19 (a few samples of this study predate the infection). Cell type and time point are not known. The CDR3 runs from the conserved cysteine through the conserved F or W. D genes are given only for firm matches. Clone size appears in some rows only: once, few, many, or a class for an expanded clone.

abundance	j_gene	len	d_gene	v_gene	CDR3nt	CDR3aa
NA	TRBJ1-6	15	NA	TRBV5-1	TGCGCCAGCAGCTTACGACCATCCAATAATTCACCCCTCCACTTT	CASSLRPSNNSPLHF
NA	TRBJ2-7	15	NA	TRBV20-1	TGCAGTGCTACCCCCGGGACCACGGCAACCTACGAGCAGTACTTC	CSATPGTTATYEQYF
NA	TRBJ2-1	15	TRBD1	TRBV5-5	TGTGCCAGCAGCTTGATCCGGACAGGGGGGACTGAGCAGTTCTTC	CASSLIRTGGTEQFF
few	TRBJ2-1	16	NA	TRBV7-2	TGTGCCAGCAGCTTAGTAGGGTCGGGTTCCTACAATGAGCAGTTCTTC	CASSLVGSGSYNEQFF
few	TRBJ2-2	14	NA	TRBV10-3	TGTGCCATCAGTGAGACATTTCGGCCCGGGGAGCTGTTTTTT	CAISETFRPGELFF
many	TRBJ2-3	17	TRBD2	TRBV20-1	TGCAGTGCCCGCGGGCTAGCGGGGGGGTGGAGCACAGATACGCAGTATTTT	CSARGLAGGWSTDTQYF
many	TRBJ2-5	14	NA	TRBV12-3/TRBV12-4	TGTGCCAGCAGTTTAGGCAGGGAGGACGAGACCCAGTACTTC	CASSLGREDETQYF
many	TRBJ2-3	15	TRBD2	TRBV7-2	TGTGCCAGCACCACTTACCTAGCGGGGGGGTTAACGCAGTATTTT	CASTTYLAGGLTQYF
many	TRBJ2-3	13	TRBD1	TRBV7-9	TGTGCCAGCACCATGACAGGGGCAGATACGCAGTATTTT	CASTMTGADTQYF
few	TRBJ2-1	17	NA	TRBV6-2/TRBV6-3	TGTGCCAGCAGTTACTCCGATGTTAGCGGAATATACAATGAGCAGTTCTTC	CASSYSDVSGIYNEQFF
NA	TRBJ1-1	14	NA	TRBV7-9	TGTGCCAGCAGCTTAAACGCCGGGGAAACTGAAGCTTTCTTT	CASSLNAGETEAFF
once	TRBJ2-3	15	NA	TRBV6-5	TGTGCCACCTCAGACACAACCCCGGGCACAGATACGCAGTATTTT	CATSDTTPGTDTQYF
many	TRBJ1-5	13	TRBD1	TRBV7-6	TGTGCCAGCAGCGGACAGGGTAGCCAGCCCCAGCATTTT	CASSGQGSQPQHF
large	TRBJ1-1	16	NA	TRBV5-6	TGTGCCAGCAGCTTGGAAGGGTACGGGACGCCGGCTGAAGCTTTCTTT	CASSLEGYGTPAEAFF
few	TRBJ1-2	13	TRBD1	TRBV6-2/TRBV6-3	TGTGCCAGCAGTGATGACAGGGCATTTGGCTACACCTTC	CASSDDRAFGYTF
NA	TRBJ2-1	16	NA	TRBV4-1	TGCGCCAGCAGCCAGAGGGACTCGAGCTCCTACAATGAGCAGTTCTTC	CASSQRDSSSYNEQFF
many	TRBJ2-1	17	TRBD2	TRBV5-1	TGCGCCAGCAGCTTGGGGGAGACTAGCGGGGGGTACAATGAGCAGTTCTTC	CASSLGETSGGYNEQFF
NA	TRBJ2-1	14	TRBD2	TRBV10-3	TGTGCCATCACAACGGGGGGAAACCACAATGAGCAGTTCTTC	CAITTGGNHNEQFF
NA	TRBJ2-7	13	NA	TRBV18	TGTGCCAGCTCACCACCTTCCCGCGTCGAGCAGTACTTC	CASSPPSRVEQYF
NA	TRBJ1-1	11	TRBD1	TRBV30	TGTGCCTGGGGACAGGGGATGAGTGCTTTCTTT	CAWGQGMSAFF
NA	TRBJ1-1	15	TRBD1	TRBV7-2	TGTGCCAGCAGCTTACTGGGACAGGGAAACACTGAAGCTTTCTTT	CASSLLGQGNTEAFF
few	TRBJ2-6	12	NA	TRBV7-9	TGTGCCAGCAGTTCTTGGGCCAACGTCCTGACTTTC	CASSSWANVLTF
NA	TRBJ2-1	15	TRBD2	TRBV12-3/TRBV12-4	TGTACCAGCACCCAACTAGCGGGGGGCCACAATGAGCAGTTCTTC	CTSTQLAGGHNEQFF
few	TRBJ2-3	11	NA	TRBV6-1	TGTGCCAGCAGTGCAACAGATACGCAGTATTTT	CASSATDTQYF
many	TRBJ2-7	13	NA	TRBV7-2	TGTGCCAGCACCCCCGGTTCTTCCTACGAGCAGTACTTC	CASTPGSSYEQYF
many	TRBJ2-1	18	NA	TRBV6-5	TGTGCCAGCAGTTACTTCGGGTTGGGGGGTGAGGTCTCCAATGAGCAGTTCTTC	CASSYFGLGGEVSNEQFF
NA	TRBJ2-1	15	TRBD2	TRBV20-1	TGCAGTGCTAGAGATGTTAGACTAGCGGGGGATGAGCAGTTCTTC	CSARDVRLAGDEQFF
few	TRBJ1-2	17	TRBD1	TRBV5-5	TGTGCCAGCAGCTTGGCCGGGACAGGGTATGGGAGCTATGGCTACACCTTC	CASSLAGTGYGSYGYTF
NA	TRBJ2-3	16	NA	TRBV7-2	TGTGCCAGCAGCTTAAAAATCCAGACACCCACTGATACGCAGTATTTT	CASSLKIQTPTDTQYF
NA	TRBJ1-2	15	NA	TRBV24-1	TGTGCCACCAGTACTACCGGCACCGCGGCCTATGGCTACACCTTC	CATSTTGTAAYGYTF
NA	TRBJ2-2	13	NA	TRBV6-5	TGTGCCAGCAGTTACAAGAACACCGGGGAGCTGTTTTTT	CASSYKNTGELFF